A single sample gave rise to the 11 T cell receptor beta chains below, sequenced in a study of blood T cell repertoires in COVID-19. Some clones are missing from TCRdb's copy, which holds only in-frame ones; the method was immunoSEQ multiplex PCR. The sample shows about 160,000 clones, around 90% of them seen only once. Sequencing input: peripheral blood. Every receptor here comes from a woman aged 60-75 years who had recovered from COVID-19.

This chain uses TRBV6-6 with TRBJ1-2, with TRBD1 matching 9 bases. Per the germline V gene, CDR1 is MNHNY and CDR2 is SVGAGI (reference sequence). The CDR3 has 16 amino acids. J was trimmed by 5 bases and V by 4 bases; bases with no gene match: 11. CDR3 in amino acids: CASSSPQDRGQYGYTF. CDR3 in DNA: TGTGCCAGCAGTTCTCCTCAGGACAGGGGACAATATGGCTACACCTTC.

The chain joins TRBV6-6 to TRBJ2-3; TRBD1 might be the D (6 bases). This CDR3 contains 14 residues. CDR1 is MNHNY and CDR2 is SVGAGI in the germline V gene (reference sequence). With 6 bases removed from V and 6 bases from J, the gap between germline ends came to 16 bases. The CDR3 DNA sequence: TGTGCCAGCAGCCAAGGGGGTACTGTGGATACGCAGTATTTT. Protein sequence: CASSQGGTVDTQYF.

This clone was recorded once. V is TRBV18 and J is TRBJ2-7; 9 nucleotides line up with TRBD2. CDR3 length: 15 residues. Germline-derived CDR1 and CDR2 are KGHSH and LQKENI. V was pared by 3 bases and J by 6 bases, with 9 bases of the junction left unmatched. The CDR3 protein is CASSPASGAPSEQYF. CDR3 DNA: TGTGCCAGCTCACCCGCTAGCGGGGCGCCTTCCGAGCAGTACTTC.

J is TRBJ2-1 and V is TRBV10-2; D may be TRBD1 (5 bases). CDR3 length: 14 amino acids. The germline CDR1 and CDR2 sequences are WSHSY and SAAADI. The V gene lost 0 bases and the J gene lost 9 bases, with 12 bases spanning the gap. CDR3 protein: CASSESWGSGEQFF. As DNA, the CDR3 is TGCGCCAGCAGTGAGTCCTGGGGCTCCGGTGAGCAGTTCTTC.

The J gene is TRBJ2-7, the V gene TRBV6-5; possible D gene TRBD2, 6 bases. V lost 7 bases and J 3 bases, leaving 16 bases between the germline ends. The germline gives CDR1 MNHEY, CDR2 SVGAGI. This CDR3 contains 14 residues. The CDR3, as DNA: TGTGCCAGCAATCGGGGCCTCGGGGGCTACGAGCAGTACTTC. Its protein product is CASNRGLGGYEQYF.

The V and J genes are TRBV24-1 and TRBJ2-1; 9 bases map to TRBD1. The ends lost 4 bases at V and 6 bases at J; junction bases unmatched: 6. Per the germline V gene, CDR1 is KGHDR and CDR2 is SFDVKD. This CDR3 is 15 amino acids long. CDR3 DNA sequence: TGTGCCACCAGTGAACCTAAGACAGGGGGCAATGAGCAGTTCTTC. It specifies CATSEPKTGGNEQFF.

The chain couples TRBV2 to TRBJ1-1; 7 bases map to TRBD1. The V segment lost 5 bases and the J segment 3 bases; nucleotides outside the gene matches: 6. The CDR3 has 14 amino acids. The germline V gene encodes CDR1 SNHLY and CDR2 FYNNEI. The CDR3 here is CASSYRGSDTEAFF. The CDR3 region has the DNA TGTGCCAGCAGTTACAGGGGCTCTGACACTGAAGCTTTCTTT.

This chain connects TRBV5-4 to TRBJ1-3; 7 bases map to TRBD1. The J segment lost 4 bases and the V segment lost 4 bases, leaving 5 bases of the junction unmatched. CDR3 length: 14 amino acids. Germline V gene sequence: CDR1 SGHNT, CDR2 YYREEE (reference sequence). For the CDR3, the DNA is TGTGCCAGCAGCCTCCGGGACAGAGGAAACACCATATATTTT. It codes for CASSLRDRGNTIYF.

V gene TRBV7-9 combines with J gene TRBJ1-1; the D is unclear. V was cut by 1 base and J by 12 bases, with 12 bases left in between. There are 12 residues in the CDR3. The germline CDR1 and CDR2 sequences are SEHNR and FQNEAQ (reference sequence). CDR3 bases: TGTGCCAGCAGCTTAGAGGCGGGCGTAACTTTCTTT. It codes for CASSLEAGVTFF.

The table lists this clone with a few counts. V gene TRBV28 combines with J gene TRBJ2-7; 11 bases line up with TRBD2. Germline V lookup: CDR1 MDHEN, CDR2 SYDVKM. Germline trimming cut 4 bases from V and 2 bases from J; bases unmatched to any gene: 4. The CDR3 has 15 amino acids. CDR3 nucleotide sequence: TGTGCCAGCAGTTCACCGGGACTAGCGGCCTACGAGCAGTACTTC. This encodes CASSSPGLAAYEQYF.

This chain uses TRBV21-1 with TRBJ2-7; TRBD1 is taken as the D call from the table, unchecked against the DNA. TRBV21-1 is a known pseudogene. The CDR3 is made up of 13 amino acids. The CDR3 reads CASSKLGRDEQYF. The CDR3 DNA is TGTGCCAGCAGCAAATTGGGCAGGGACGAGCAGTACTTC.